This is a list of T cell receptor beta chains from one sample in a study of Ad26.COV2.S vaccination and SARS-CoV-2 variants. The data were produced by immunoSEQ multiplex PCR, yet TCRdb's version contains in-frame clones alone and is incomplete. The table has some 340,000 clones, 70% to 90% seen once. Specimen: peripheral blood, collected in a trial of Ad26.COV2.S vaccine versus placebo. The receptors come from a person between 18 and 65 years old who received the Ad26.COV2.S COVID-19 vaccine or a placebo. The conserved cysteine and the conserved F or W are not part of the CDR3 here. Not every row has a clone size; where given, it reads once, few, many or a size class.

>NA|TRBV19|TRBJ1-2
ASSPTGTNYGYT
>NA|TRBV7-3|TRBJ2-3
ASSLSGGWNTQY
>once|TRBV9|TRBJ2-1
ASSVGASIGYEQF
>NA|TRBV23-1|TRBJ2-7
ASSQSEDGCGLAGENYEQY
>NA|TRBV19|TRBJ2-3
ASSIVASGGSTDTQY
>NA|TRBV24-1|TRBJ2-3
ATSEPGQGSDTQY
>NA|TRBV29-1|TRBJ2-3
SVATSGGGDTQY
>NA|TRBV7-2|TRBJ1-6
ASSPWTVYSPLH
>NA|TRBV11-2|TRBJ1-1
ASRRTAMNTEAF
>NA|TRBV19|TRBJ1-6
ASSEGDSLGGSPLH
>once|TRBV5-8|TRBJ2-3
ASSFGQAVDTQY
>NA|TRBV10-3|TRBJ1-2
AISENTEPGGYT
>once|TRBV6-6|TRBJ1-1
ASTAQGTAEAF
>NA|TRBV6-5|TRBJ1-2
ASSYSTRTGGGYT
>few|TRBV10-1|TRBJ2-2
ASSDAGLNTGELF
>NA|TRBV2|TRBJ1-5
ASSEALTDQGQPQH
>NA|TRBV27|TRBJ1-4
ASSRTGGDEKLF
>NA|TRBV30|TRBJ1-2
ACKPRTPFYGYT
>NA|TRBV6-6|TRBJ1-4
ASSWTGGNEKLF
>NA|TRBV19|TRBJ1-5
ASNRENSNQPQH
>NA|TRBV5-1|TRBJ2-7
ASSLAPNYEQY
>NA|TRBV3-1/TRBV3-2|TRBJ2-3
ASSQTAGRTDTQY
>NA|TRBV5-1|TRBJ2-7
ASSSGTGDYEQY
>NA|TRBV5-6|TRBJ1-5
ATRTVNNQPQH
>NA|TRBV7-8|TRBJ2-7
ASSLGSSPLYSYEQY
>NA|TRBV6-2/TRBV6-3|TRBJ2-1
ASSLLKRGVSYNEQF
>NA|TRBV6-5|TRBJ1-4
ASSKGGRSNEKLF
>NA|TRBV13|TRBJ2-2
ASSSTGGGSNTGELF
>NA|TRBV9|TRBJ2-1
ASSVLAGGSYNEQF
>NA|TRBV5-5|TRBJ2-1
ASRGDFVEQF
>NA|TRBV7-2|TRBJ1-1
ASSLAGNTEAF
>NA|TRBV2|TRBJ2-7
AGKGRGNEQY
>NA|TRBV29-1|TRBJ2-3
SGSRGSTKTDTQY
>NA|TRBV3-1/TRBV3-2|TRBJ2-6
ASSQRGGRANVLT
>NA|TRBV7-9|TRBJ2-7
ASSRPGQGKQY
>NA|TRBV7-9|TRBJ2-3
ASSLTTGIDTQY
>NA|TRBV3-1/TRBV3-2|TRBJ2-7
ASSQKGLEQY